This T cell receptor beta chain came from a study of blood T cell repertoires in COVID-19. Study in general: Some COVID-19 samples were acute and others convalescent; all came from the United States, Italy and Spain. In each case, the material was cDNA or gDNA derived from T cells, B-cell-depleted T cells, or PBMCs.

Original handling: By means of reference gene primer amplification, nucleated cell counts were estimated. Repertoires were generated with immunoSEQ multiplex PCR, while TCRdb's copy carries only in-frame clones and drops some. That table supplies the V and J calls and clone size; D and trimming were determined from the DNA. Of 200,000 to 250,000 clones in the sample, around 88% were seen once. Trimming removed 1 base at V and 3 bases at J, with 13 bases between. Germline V gives CDR1 SGHTA, CDR2 FQGTGA. The CDR3 length is 16 residues. The receptor's source is a young man with active or convalescent COVID-19. The genes are TRBV7-3 and TRBJ2-1; D might be TRBD2 (6 bases). Sequences were obtained from peripheral blood. The CDR3 is CASSLNWGSGYNEQFF. The CDR3 DNA follows: TGTGCCAGCAGCTTAAACTGGGGTAGCGGCTACAATGAGCAGTTCTTC.